In its sample, the clone carrying this T cell receptor (beta chain) was seen once. The sample belongs to a study of beta chain features in type 1 diabetes. Expressed TCRB transcripts were sequenced because the entire RNA isolate underwent reverse transcription. Only in-frame clones appear in the TCRdb table, and some are missing; sequencing was by immunoSEQ multiplex PCR. This table has over 120,000 clones, 8% to 13% appearing once. The CDR3 is 14 amino acids. Germline loops: CDR1 SGHTA, CDR2 FQGNSA. V shed 0 bases and J shed 8 bases, with 11 bases lying between them. The origin of this receptor is a young man in good health. The sequenced sample was naive CD4+ T cells from blood. The chain recombines TRBV7-2 with TRBJ1-3; a possible D gene is TRBD1 (5 bases). The CDR3 protein is CASSLAAGGDTIYF. CDR3 bases: TGTGCCAGCAGCTTAGCGGCAGGAGGGGACACCATATATTTT.